This record covers a single T cell receptor (beta chain). The source of the sample is a study of cytomegalovirus exposure and HLA in healthy donors. Use of 60 Vbeta and 13 Jbeta primers characterized the PCR. Here immunoSEQ multiplex PCR was the method, and the copy in TCRdb shows in-frame clones only, minus some. The profile shows 190,000 or so clones, around 81% of them singletons. Input material: PBMCs. The source is a woman between 45 and 65 years old in good health and CMV-seropositive.

CDR3 bases: TGTGCCATCAGGGGGACAGGCCCCGGTCTGGGCGGAAACACCATATATTTT. Encoded protein: CAIRGTGPGLGGNTIYF. This chain links TRBV10-3 with TRBJ1-3; 8 bases match TRBD1. Unmatched junction bases numbered 14, after V lost 6 bases and J lost 4 bases. Germline values: CDR1 ENHRY, CDR2 SYGVKD. The CDR3 length is 17 residues.